This T cell receptor (beta chain) was captured in a study of blood T cell repertoires in COVID-19. CDR1 is SGHRS and CDR2 is YFSETQ in the germline V gene. The ends lost 0 bases at V and 4 bases at J; junction bases unmatched: 4. CDR3 length: 15 residues. Produced via immunoSEQ multiplex PCR; TCRdb's table is partial and in-frame only. The data hold hundreds of thousands of clones, with around 87% observed a single time. This clonotype originated in a woman aged 45-65 years who had recovered from COVID-19. V is TRBV5-1 and J is TRBJ1-2, with 9 bases lining up with TRBD1. Input material: PBMCs or T cells enriched from blood (not recorded which). As DNA, the CDR3 is TGCGCCAGCAGCTTGGATACAGGGGGCGTCTATGGCTACACCTTC. Protein product: CASSLDTGGVYGYTF.